Listed below are T cell receptor beta chains from one sample, sequenced in a study of Graves' ophthalmopathy and Graves' hyperthyroidism. TCRdb re-called the multiplex PCR reads with MiXCR, one entry per CDR3 protein. The sample shows roughly 600,000 distinct CDR3 sequences, less than 40% of them seen only once. What was sequenced was peripheral blood or thyroid tissue (not recorded which). These receptor sequences come from an adult man with Graves' hyperthyroidism. Both conserved end residues are part of each CDR3. A D gene is named only where the DNA matches it firmly.

V: TRBV29-1
D: -
J: TRBJ1-1
CDR3: CSVELQMNTEAFF

V: TRBV7-2
D: -
J: TRBJ1-2
CDR3: CASSLAAANTF

V: TRBV20-1
D: TRBD2
J: TRBJ2-2
CDR3: CSARAGANTGELFF

V: TRBV29-1
D: -
J: TRBJ1-2
CDR3: CSVEGGPGGYGYTF

V: TRBV2
D: TRBD2
J: TRBJ2-7
CDR3: CASSLIAGPIGNEQYF

V: TRBV2
D: -
J: TRBJ2-7
CDR3: CASSEWASPTYEQYF

V: TRBV27
D: -
J: TRBJ1-2
CDR3: CASSLTSHLGSGYTF

V: TRBV24-1
D: -
J: TRBJ2-7
CDR3: CATSDSGAATYEQYF

V: TRBV19
D: TRBD1
J: TRBJ2-2
CDR3: CASSPPRQGAHITGELFF

V: TRBV11-3
D: TRBD1
J: TRBJ2-2
CDR3: CASSLVGTGNTGELFF

V: TRBV19
D: TRBD2
J: TRBJ2-2
CDR3: CASSIGGGANTGELFF

V: TRBV20-1
D: -
J: TRBJ2-5
CDR3: CSARDPSRSPETQYF

V: TRBV20-1
D: -
J: TRBJ2-7
CDR3: CSARGTGPYEQYF

V: TRBV6-1
D: TRBD1
J: TRBJ2-5
CDR3: CASSELIGTGKETQYF

V: TRBV20-1
D: TRBD1
J: TRBJ1-1
CDR3: CSARAGGLNTEAFF

V: TRBV29-1
D: -
J: TRBJ2-2
CDR3: CSVEQAGVNTGGLLF

V: TRBV20-1
D: TRBD1
J: TRBJ2-5
CDR3: CSARGQGQETQYF

V: TRBV11-1
D: -
J: TRBJ2-6
CDR3: CASSLGTGRGGANVLTF

V: TRBV19
D: -
J: TRBJ1-3
CDR3: CASSISNTIYF

V: TRBV30
D: -
J: TRBJ1-4
CDR3: CAWSVTTPGLFF

V: TRBV10-3
D: -
J: TRBJ2-7
CDR3: CAISFGSSYEQYF

V: TRBV7-9
D: TRBD1
J: TRBJ1-5
CDR3: CASSFRDREGCQPQHF

V: TRBV5-1
D: TRBD2
J: -
CDR3: CASSLPSGDYNEQFF

V: TRBV7-2
D: TRBD1
J: TRBJ2-7
CDR3: CASSLGTGNSREQYF

V: TRBV19
D: -
J: TRBJ1-1
CDR3: CASYPDLAGTEAFF

V: TRBV19
D: TRBD1
J: TRBJ2-6
CDR3: CASSRGQGQYGANVLTF

V: TRBV9
D: -
J: TRBJ2-2
CDR3: CASRGGPPNTRELFF

V: TRBV7-9
D: TRBD2
J: TRBJ2-5
CDR3: CASSQGDRLAGTQYF

V: TRBV10-3
D: -
J: TRBJ1-2
CDR3: CAISATVSGQNYGYTF

V: TRBV7-6
D: -
J: TRBJ2-7
CDR3: CASSHRDKFPEQYF

V: TRBV7-9
D: -
J: TRBJ2-7
CDR3: CASRYAGAGSYEQYF

V: TRBV12-3/TRBV12-4
D: -
J: TRBJ1-5
CDR3: CASSEESNQPQHF

V: TRBV5-8
D: TRBD1
J: TRBJ2-7
CDR3: CASWGQHYEQYF

V: TRBV29-1
D: -
J: TRBJ1-1
CDR3: CSGDLYTEAFF

V: TRBV9
D: -
J: TRBJ1-2
CDR3: CASSVATGNYGYTF

V: TRBV7-7
D: TRBD2
J: TRBJ2-5
CDR3: CASSLRTSGGEETQYF

V: TRBV15
D: -
J: TRBJ1-5
CDR3: CATSTPERGGSYEHF

V: TRBV25-1
D: TRBD1
J: TRBJ1-1
CDR3: CASIRPGTGGKAFF

V: TRBV28
D: TRBD1
J: TRBJ1-5
CDR3: CASSLRRTGGGQPQHF

V: TRBV4-1
D: TRBD1
J: TRBJ1-1
CDR3: CASSQGDSMNTEAFF

V: TRBV6-1
D: -
J: TRBJ2-2
CDR3: CASSELGQNTGELFF